This T cell receptor beta chain was retrieved from a study of OX40 agonist ivuxolimab in advanced cancers. Background on the study: The study enrolled dose-escalation patients with hepatocellular carcinoma, melanoma, renal cell or head and neck cancer. Checkpoint inhibitors had been given previously to approximately 40% of patients.

This CDR3 is built from 13 residues. Trimming removed 6 bases from V and 7 bases from J, with 15 bases in between. The germline gives CDR1 LNHDA, CDR2 SQIVND (reference sequence). As to this clone: The antigen remains undetermined.

Some clones are missing from TCRdb's copy, which holds only in-frame ones; the method was immunoSEQ multiplex PCR. The sample gives fewer than 85,000 clones, approximately 91% of which show up once; 0.72% is in the top ten. Study-level findings and limits: Relative to CD4+ cells, CD8+ T cells on average had more expanded clones.

This material consisted of CD4+ or CD8+ T cells sorted from blood, taken in a trial of the OX40 agonist ivuxolimab. This receptor was taken from an adult with an advanced solid tumor such as melanoma, head and neck, liver or kidney cancer. V gene TRBV19 combines with J gene TRBJ2-5, with D perhaps assigned TRBD1 or TRBD2 (5 bases each). In nucleotides, the CDR3 is TGTGCCAGTAGAGACCCTGCGAGGGGGACCCAGTACTTC. The encoded protein is CASRDPARGTQYF.